This record covers a single T cell receptor beta chain. Its antigen remains unknown. Profiling relied on immunoSEQ multiplex PCR, and the TCRdb table lists in-frame clones only, not all of them. The sample shows some 30,000 clones, over 70% of them seen only once. Germline CDR1 reads LGHDT; CDR2 reads YNNKEL (reference sequence). The junction had 7 bases not matched to a gene; V was cut back by 4 bases and J by 0 bases. CDR3 length: 16 amino acids. After expansion with viral peptide pools in the ViraFEST assay, antigen-specific CD4+ T cells were sequenced. The culture ran for roughly ten days before CD4+ T cells were isolated. Of the BNT162b2 and mRNA-1273 vaccines, participants received two doses of one or the other. The vaccine recipients had no prior SARS-CoV-2 infection, with negative nucleocapsid antibodies. Every well housed two million PBMC, which grew in culture alongside about 9 IU/ml IL-2 and about 10 ug/ml peptides. Cultures had half their medium replaced with IL-2 medium on days 3 and 7.

This sample is drawn from a study of vaccination effects on CD4 cells after COVID-19. This sample comprised CD4+ T cells from PBMCs cultured with HCoV-229E spike peptides, obtained after COVID-19 vaccination. The genes are TRBV3-1 (or the pseudogene TRBV3-2) and TRBJ2-7, with TRBD1 matching over 9 bases. The receptor's source is a human donor who received a COVID-19 vaccine. The CDR3 region is CASSPGQGLSSYEQYF. DNA of the CDR3: TGTGCCAGCAGCCCCGGACAGGGGCTGAGCTCCTACGAGCAGTACTTC.